This TCR beta chain was profiled in a study of neurological immune-mediated disorders. The study built unsorted libraries from 2 million PBMCs kept at -80 C. At least ten counts were recorded for this clonotype. This CDR3 is built from 14 residues. CDR1 is SGHRS and CDR2 is YFSETQ in the germline V gene. With 4 bases clipped from V and 6 bases from J, the junction kept 3 bases outside the gene matches. One entry per CDR3 protein results from TCRdb running MiXCR on the 5' RACE reads. The sample carries about 92,000 distinct CDR3 sequences, roughly 3.2% recorded once. This TCR was recovered from a woman between 45 and 60 years old with multiple sclerosis. Sequencing was done on a sample of PBMCs. The genes are TRBV5-1 and TRBJ2-2, with 10 positions matching TRBD1. The chain's CDR3 is CASSGTGEPGELFF. As DNA, the CDR3 is TGCGCCAGCAGCGGGACAGGGGAACCCGGGGAGCTGTTTTTT.